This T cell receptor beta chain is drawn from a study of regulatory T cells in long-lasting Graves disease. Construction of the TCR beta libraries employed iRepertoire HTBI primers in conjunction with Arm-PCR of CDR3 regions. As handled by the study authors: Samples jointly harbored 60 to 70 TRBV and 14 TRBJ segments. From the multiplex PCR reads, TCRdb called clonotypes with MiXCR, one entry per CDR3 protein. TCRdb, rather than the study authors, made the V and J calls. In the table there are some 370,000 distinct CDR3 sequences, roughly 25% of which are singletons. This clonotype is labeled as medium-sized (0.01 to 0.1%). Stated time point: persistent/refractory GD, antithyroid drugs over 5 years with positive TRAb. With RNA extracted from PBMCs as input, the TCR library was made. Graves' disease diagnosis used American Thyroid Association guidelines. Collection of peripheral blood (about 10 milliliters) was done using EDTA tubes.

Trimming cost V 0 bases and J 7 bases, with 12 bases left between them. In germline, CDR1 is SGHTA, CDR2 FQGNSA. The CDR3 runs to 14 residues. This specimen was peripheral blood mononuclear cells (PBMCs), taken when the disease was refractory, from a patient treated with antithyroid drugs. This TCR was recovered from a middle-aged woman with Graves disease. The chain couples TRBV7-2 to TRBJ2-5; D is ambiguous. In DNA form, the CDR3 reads TGTGCCAGCAGCTTAGCTACTGGGTCCGGGACCCAGTACTTC. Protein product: CASSLATGSGTQYF.